The 17 T cell receptor beta chains listed next were all sequenced from one sample in a study of blood T cell repertoires in COVID-19. Only in-frame clones appear in the TCRdb table, and some are missing; sequencing was by immunoSEQ multiplex PCR. This sample has about 190,000 clones; approximately 84% occur once, and the top ten carry roughly 5%. Sequencing was performed on peripheral blood. The receptor source for this set is a woman between 65 and 79 years old with active or convalescent COVID-19.

The table lists this clone with many counts. The chain carries TRBV7-9 and TRBJ2-1, with TRBD1 matching 8 bases. From germline, CDR1 is SEHNR and CDR2 FQNEAQ (reference sequence). This CDR3 spans 16 amino acids. V lost 2 bases, J lost 6 bases, and 9 bases stayed unmatched. The CDR3 loop is CASSLRGTGRGNEQFF. CDR3 DNA sequence: TGTGCCAGCAGCTTACGGGGGACAGGTCGGGGCAATGAGCAGTTCTTC.

The count of this clone is one. V is TRBV7-2 and J is TRBJ1-3, with no clear D. Germline V gene sequence: CDR1 SGHTA, CDR2 FQGNSA. The CDR3 length is 17 residues. The V and J ends lost 1 base and 0 bases respectively, with 13 bases between them. The CDR3 here is CASSLGPGSSSGNTIYF. CDR3 nucleotide sequence: TGTGCCAGCAGCTTAGGGCCAGGATCAAGCTCTGGAAACACCATATATTTT.

The chain carries TRBV29-1 and TRBJ2-1, with TRBD1 identical over 11 bases. The germline V gene has CDR1 SQVTM and CDR2 ANQGSEA. CDR3 length: 11 residues. V was pared by 6 bases and J by 10 bases, with 2 bases of the junction left unmatched. The CDR3 DNA follows: TGCAGCGTGGGGACAGGGGGAGAGCAGTTCTTC. This gives the protein CSVGTGGEQFF.

CDR3 nucleotide sequence: TGCAGCGTTGAAGCGGGGGGCCGTGGCACTGAAGCTTTCTTT. This gives the protein CSVEAGGRGTEAFF. This chain joins TRBV29-1 and TRBJ1-1, with TRBD1 as a possible D gene (6 bases). Deletions cut 1 base from V and 4 bases from J, with 13 bases between. There are 14 residues in the CDR3. The germline V gene has CDR1 SQVTM and CDR2 ANQGSEA.

This clone was detected many times. The gene calls are TRBV7-9 and TRBJ2-1, with 7 positions matching TRBD2. The V segment lost 5 bases and the J segment 3 bases; nucleotides outside the gene matches: 4. Germline V gene data show CDR1 as SEHNR and CDR2 as FQNEAQ (reference sequence). CDR3 length: 14 amino acids. The CDR3 here is CASSLSGIYNEQFF. CDR3 bases: TGTGCCAGCAGCCTAAGCGGGATCTACAATGAGCAGTTCTTC.

The chain joins TRBV27 to TRBJ2-1, with D tentatively TRBD1 (6 bases). The CDR3 sequence is 15 residues long. V lost 3 bases, J lost 0 bases, and 9 bases lay in between. Germline V gene sequence: CDR1 MNHEY, CDR2 SMNVEV (reference sequence). CDR3 sequence reads: CASSLQGSSYNEQFF. DNA of the CDR3: TGTGCCAGCAGTTTGCAGGGGAGCTCCTACAATGAGCAGTTCTTC.

This clone came up many times. This rearrangement joins TRBV4-1 to TRBJ1-6; D is unresolved. Per germline, CDR1 MGHRA and CDR2 YSYEKL. V shed 0 bases and J shed 14 bases, with 26 bases lying between them. The length of the CDR3 is 18 residues. CDR3 sequence: CASSQDRPWGGLYGSLHF. The CDR3 DNA reads as TGCGCCAGCAGCCAAGATCGCCCATGGGGAGGCCTCTACGGTTCCCTCCACTTT.

This clone was detected only a few times. CDR3 residues: CASSPWGLNTNEQFF. CDR3 bases: TGTGCCAGCAGCCCTTGGGGACTTAATACCAATGAGCAGTTCTTC. The rearrangement joins TRBV14 to TRBJ2-1; a possible D gene is TRBD2 (6 bases). This CDR3 has 15 residues. Between the trimmed V and J ends, which lost 4 bases and 6 bases, there was a span of 16 bases. CDR1 and CDR2 from the germline V gene are SGHDN and FVKESK.

With regard to this clone: The sample holds other DNA sequences that translate to the same CDR3. The V call is TRBV18, the J call TRBJ2-7, with 8 nucleotides matching TRBD2. There are 14 residues in the CDR3. Germline CDR1 reads KGHSH; CDR2 reads LQKENI. V shed 3 bases and J 0 bases; nucleotides not matched to a gene: 1. This chain's CDR3 is CASSPSGSSYEQYF. The CDR3 DNA reads TGTGCCAGCTCACCCAGCGGGAGCTCCTACGAGCAGTACTTC.

V and J are TRBV19 and TRBJ1-1, with D tentatively TRBD1 (5 bases). CDR3 length: 13 residues. CDR1 is LNHDA and CDR2 is SQIVND in the germline V gene (reference sequence). The ends were cut back, 6 bases at V and 4 bases at J, with 12 bases in the middle. The CDR3 reads CASSRDSTTEAFF. The CDR3 region has the DNA TGTGCCAGTAGCCGAGACAGCACCACTGAAGCTTTCTTT.

This sequence joins TRBV9 and TRBJ2-3; D is perhaps TRBD2 (5 bases). Germline V lookup: CDR1 SGDLS, CDR2 YYNGEE. CDR3 size: 15 residues. The V end lost 0 bases, the J end lost 2 bases, and 10 bases lay between the germline ends. CDR3 DNA: TGTGCCAGCAGCGTAGGGGGAGTTACCACAGATACGCAGTATTTT. It is translated as CASSVGGVTTDTQYF.

The chain carries TRBV18 and TRBJ1-1, with TRBD1 as a possible D gene (6 bases). This CDR3 region has 12 residues. Germline V gene sequence: CDR1 KGHSH, CDR2 LQKENI. The V and J ends lost 3 bases and 7 bases respectively, with 9 bases between them. The CDR3 DNA is TGTGCCAGCTCACCTTTGACAGGTGAAGCTTTCTTT. Translating it yields CASSPLTGEAFF.

This rearrangement joins TRBV2 to TRBJ2-1; unclear D gene. Germline V gene sequence: CDR1 SNHLY, CDR2 FYNNEI. V lost 4 bases and J 4 bases, leaving 11 bases between the germline ends. This CDR3 is 14 amino acids long. CDR3 region: CASSAEFPYNEQFF. The CDR3 nucleotides read TGTGCCAGCAGTGCGGAGTTCCCTTACAATGAGCAGTTCTTC.

This clone has only one observation. The chain recombines TRBV5-6 with TRBJ1-2; 9 bases match TRBD1. V shed 4 bases, J shed 5 bases, and the junction held 9 bases outside the gene matches. Germline V gene sequence: CDR1 SGHDT, CDR2 YYEEEE. The CDR3 runs 15 residues. Here the CDR3 DNA reads TGTGCCAGCAGCCTTGGGGACAGGGATGCGTATGGCTACACCTTC. Translation gives CASSLGDRDAYGYTF.

The CDR3 spells CASTPYRTGASTEAFF. The CDR3 DNA reads TGCGCCAGCACGCCCTACCGGACAGGGGCCAGCACTGAAGCTTTCTTT. This chain joins TRBV5-1 and TRBJ1-1; 9 positions match TRBD1. V gave up 6 bases and J gave up 4 bases; unmatched junction bases: 13. The CDR3 runs 16 residues. Germline V gene sequence: CDR1 SGHRS, CDR2 YFSETQ.

The J gene is TRBJ2-1, the V gene TRBV24-1, with D possibly being TRBD2 (5 bases). Germline values: CDR1 KGHDR, CDR2 SFDVKD. The germline V and J ends were trimmed by 3 bases and 0 bases, with 8 bases remaining between them. This CDR3 comprises 15 residues. The CDR3 loop reads CATSDVGSSYNEQFF. The DNA of the CDR3 is TGTGCCACCAGTGATGTGGGGAGCTCCTACAATGAGCAGTTCTTC.

The chain uses TRBV5-8 and TRBJ1-4, with 10 bases identical to TRBD1. The CDR3 length is 16 residues. The junction had 7 bases not matched to a gene; V was cut back by 4 bases and J by 4 bases. The germline CDR1 and CDR2 sequences are SGHTS and YDEGEE. The CDR3 sequence: CASSLDRGMSNEKLFF. The CDR3, as DNA: TGTGCCAGCAGCCTGGACAGGGGGATGAGTAATGAAAAACTGTTTTTT.